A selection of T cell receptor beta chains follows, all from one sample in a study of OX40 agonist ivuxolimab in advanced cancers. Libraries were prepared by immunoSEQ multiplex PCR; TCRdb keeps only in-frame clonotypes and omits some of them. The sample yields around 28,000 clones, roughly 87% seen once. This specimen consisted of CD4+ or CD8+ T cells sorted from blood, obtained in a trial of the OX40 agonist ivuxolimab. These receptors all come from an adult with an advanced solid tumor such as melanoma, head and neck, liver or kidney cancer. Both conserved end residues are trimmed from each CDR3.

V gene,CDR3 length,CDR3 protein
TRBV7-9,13,ASSNRAIAKNIQY
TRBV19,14,ASSTLLAGGADTQY
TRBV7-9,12,ASVRELNTGELF
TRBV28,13,ASPPGQGTYNEQF
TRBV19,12,ASSHWGGSYEQY
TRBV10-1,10,ASSRRAGELF
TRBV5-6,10,ASRQGVYEQY
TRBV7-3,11,ASSSGDRPGQY
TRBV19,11,ASITGKRYEQY
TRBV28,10,ASSGTSVTQY
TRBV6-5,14,ASSYSGGTSIPEQY
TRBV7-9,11,ASSFTVNTEAF
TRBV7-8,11,ASSLIGGDGYT